Following are 29 T cell receptor beta chains from one sample sequenced in a study of cytomegalovirus exposure and HLA in healthy donors. The PCR had 60 Vbeta and 13 Jbeta primers. Profiling relied on immunoSEQ multiplex PCR, and the TCRdb table lists in-frame clones only, not all of them. This sample yields more than 110,000 clones, of which roughly 80% are seen a single time; roughly 10% belongs to the top ten. The sample taken for sequencing was PBMCs. These receptors all stem from a woman in her forties or fifties in good health and CMV-seropositive.

The rearrangement uses TRBV11-2 and TRBJ2-7, with TRBD2 as a possible D gene (5 bases). Trimming shortened V by 4 bases and J by 5 bases, and 9 bases separated the two germline ends. Germline V gene lookup returns CDR1 SGHAT and CDR2 FQNNGV. This CDR3 is 12 amino acids long. The CDR3 DNA follows: TGTGCCAGCAGCTCAGAGGGCCACGAGCAGTACTTC. Its translation is CASSSEGHEQYF.

The CDR3: CASSRPDSTYEQYF. CDR3 DNA sequence: TGTGCCAGCAGTAGGCCAGACTCTACCTACGAGCAGTACTTC. This chain links TRBV6-1 with TRBJ2-5; no clear D. TRBJ2-7 explains the end of the DNA better; the J call may be wrong. This CDR3 is 14 amino acids long. The germline V gene encodes CDR1 MNHNS and CDR2 SASEGT.

V and J are TRBV6-6 and TRBJ1-1; a possible D gene is TRBD1 (6 bases). CDR1 is MNHNY, CDR2 SVGAGI, per germline (reference sequence). V shed 4 bases and J shed 2 bases, with 11 bases lying between them. The CDR3 loop spans 14 amino acids. In DNA form, the CDR3 reads TGTGCCAGCAGTTGGACAGAGACTAACACTGAAGCTTTCTTT. This translates into CASSWTETNTEAFF.

This chain connects TRBV5-1 to TRBJ2-2; 9 positions agree with TRBD1. This CDR3 is 16 amino acids long. CDR1 is SGHRS, CDR2 YFSETQ, per germline. V was clipped by 3 bases and J by 2 bases; unmatched bases: 5. DNA for the CDR3: TGCGCCAGCAGCTGGACGGACAGGGGAAACACCGGGGAGCTGTTTTTT. Translating it yields CASSWTDRGNTGELFF.

The V and J genes are TRBV5-6 and TRBJ2-2; maybe TRBD1 (6 bases). This CDR3 has 17 amino acids. Trimming left V 4 bases short and J 7 bases short, with 23 bases between. Germline V gene data show CDR1 as SGHDT and CDR2 as YYEEEE. The CDR3, as DNA: TGTGCCAGCAGCCCCCAGAAAAGTAAGGGGGTAAGCGGGGAGCTGTTTTTT. This codes for CASSPQKSKGVSGELFF.

CDR3: CASSQEGPREDRGIQYF. The DNA for the CDR3 is TGTGCCAGCAGCCAAGAGGGGCCCCGTGAGGACAGGGGCATTCAGTACTTC. V and J are TRBV4-2 and TRBJ2-4; 9 nucleotides match TRBD1. The germline V gene encodes CDR1 LGHNA and CDR2 YNFKEQ. The CDR3 covers 17 residues. V trimming: 0 bases; J trimming: 9 bases; junction bases outside the gene matches: 12.

This clone has more than one count but fewer than ten. The chain combines TRBV5-1 with TRBJ1-2; TRBD1 matches 8 bases. In germline, CDR1 is SGHRS, CDR2 YFSETQ. The CDR3 is made up of 14 amino acids. V lost 3 bases and J lost 8; bases outside the gene matches: 9. CDR3 coding DNA: TGCGCCAGCAGCTCGATCCAGGGGGCTGAAGGCTACACCTTC. Its translation: CASSSIQGAEGYTF.

V is TRBV14 and J is TRBJ2-2; TRBD2 might be the D (5 bases). Trimming took off 4 bases at V and 6 bases at J, with 9 bases between the two ends. The length of the CDR3 is 13 residues. Germline CDR1 SGHDN, CDR2 FVKESK. The DNA for the CDR3 is TGTGCCAGCAGCCCCTTCGGGGCCGGGGAGCTGTTTTTT. The encoded protein is CASSPFGAGELFF.

This chain connects TRBV7-2 to TRBJ2-5; 7 nucleotides line up with TRBD1. This CDR3 contains 14 residues. Germline V lookup: CDR1 SGHTA, CDR2 FQGNSA. The trim removed 1 base at V and 7 bases at J, leaving 6 bases unmatched. The CDR3, as DNA: TGTGCCAGCAGCTTAGAAGGGGGCCGTGGGACCCAGTACTTC. Residues: CASSLEGGRGTQYF.

The rearrangement joins TRBV7-6 to TRBJ2-5; TRBD1 might be the D (7 bases). The length of the CDR3 is 14 residues. Trimming removed 5 bases from V and 5 bases from J, with 15 bases in between. Germline V gene sequence: CDR1 SGHVS, CDR2 FNYEAQ. CDR3 amino acids: CASSVRQGGETQYF. The CDR3 region has the DNA TGTGCCAGCAGCGTACGACAGGGAGGCGAGACCCAGTACTTC.

The chain has TRBV2 and TRBJ1-3; maybe TRBD1 (6 bases). Germline V CDR1 and CDR2: SNHLY, FYNNEI. The CDR3 extends over 15 amino acids. Trimming removed 6 bases from V and 0 bases from J, with 12 bases in between. In DNA form, the CDR3 reads TGTGCCAGCAGCCAAGACAGGAGCTCTGGAAACACCATATATTTT. Protein sequence: CASSQDRSSGNTIYF.

V usage is TRBV7-8 and J usage is TRBJ1-2, with TRBD1 matching 8 bases. Per germline, CDR1 SGHVS and CDR2 FQNEAQ. Germline trimming cut 1 base from V and 7 bases from J; bases unmatched to any gene: 5. There are 14 residues in the CDR3. Here the CDR3 reads CASSLGTGGIGYTF. In nucleotides, the CDR3 is TGTGCCAGCAGCTTAGGTACAGGGGGTATTGGCTACACCTTC.

This clone showed up just once. This chain connects TRBV5-4 to TRBJ2-3, with unresolved D. The V end was cut by 1 base, the J end by 0 bases, with 9 bases between. The CDR3 totals 15 residues. Germline V gene sequence: CDR1 SGHNT, CDR2 YYREEE (reference sequence). The CDR3 DNA is TGTGCCAGCAGCTTGTCAGTATTCAGCACAGATACGCAGTATTTT. Its translation: CASSLSVFSTDTQYF.

Of note for this clone: The sample contains more than one DNA sequence encoding this CDR3. The chain couples TRBV27 to TRBJ2-3; TRBD2 is a possible D gene (6 bases). Trimming stripped 3 bases from V and 5 bases from J, with 9 bases between. Germline CDR1 is MNHEY and CDR2 is SMNVEV (reference sequence). This CDR3 has 13 amino acids. CDR3 sequence: CASSLLGGDTQYF. In DNA form, the CDR3 reads TGTGCCAGCAGTTTGCTGGGGGGAGATACGCAGTATTTT.

The J gene is TRBJ1-2, the V gene TRBV7-3, with D perhaps TRBD1 (5 bases). V lost 4 bases to trimming and J lost 5 bases, with 11 bases between them. CDR3 length: 13 residues. Germline V lookup: CDR1 SGHTA, CDR2 FQGTGA. The CDR3 loop reads CASSSGRVYGYTF. The CDR3 DNA reads TGTGCCAGCAGCTCCGGCAGGGTTTATGGCTACACCTTC.

The CDR3 protein is CASSLGGTGELFF. CDR3 nucleotide sequence: TGTGCCAGCAGTCTGGGAGGCACCGGGGAGCTGTTTTTT. The chain joins TRBV6-5 to TRBJ2-2; a possible D gene is TRBD2 (6 bases). The CDR3 runs 13 residues. V lost 5 bases to trimming and J lost 4 bases, with 8 bases between them. CDR1 MNHEY and CDR2 SVGAGI come from the germline V gene.

J is TRBJ1-1 and V is TRBV4-3; tentatively, D is TRBD1 (5 bases). This CDR3 is 16 amino acids long. CDR1 and CDR2 (germline): LGHNA, YSLEER. The ends were cut back, 0 bases at V and 3 bases at J, with 14 bases in the middle. The chain's CDR3 is CASSQEGPGGDTEAFF. CDR3 bases: TGCGCCAGCAGCCAAGAAGGCCCGGGAGGGGACACTGAAGCTTTCTTT.

The genes are TRBV11-2 and TRBJ2-7; D might be TRBD2 (5 bases). In germline, CDR1 is SGHAT, CDR2 FQNNGV. CDR3 length: 13 residues. Deletions cut 6 bases from V and 6 bases from J, with 15 bases between. CDR3 DNA: TGTGCCAGCAGACCCGACGGGGTCTGCGAGCAGTACTTC. It encodes CASRPDGVCEQYF.

The chain recombines TRBV7-9 with TRBJ1-4, with TRBD1 matching over 10 bases. Per germline, CDR1 SEHNR and CDR2 FQNEAQ (reference sequence). This CDR3 contains 16 residues. V lost 5 bases to trimming and J lost 4 bases; unmatched junction nucleotides: 7. The CDR3 nucleotides are TGTGCCAGCAGCATCCGACAGGGGGCCATTAATGAAAAACTGTTTTTT. As protein: CASSIRQGAINEKLFF.

The chain uses TRBV12-5 and TRBJ2-7; D is unresolved. Germline values: CDR1 LGHNT, CDR2 FRNRAP. The CDR3 has 12 residues. Trimming removed 5 bases from V and 9 bases from J, with 14 bases in between. The CDR3 region has the DNA TGTGCTAGTGGTCGCGCTTCCTTCGTGCAGTACTTC. This gives the protein CASGRASFVQYF.

Only one count was recorded for this clone. The chain recombines TRBV30 with TRBJ1-6; 7 bases match TRBD1. The CDR3 spans 15 residues. The germline gives CDR1 GTSNPN, CDR2 SVGIG (reference sequence). The junction had 7 bases not matched to a gene; V was cut back by 3 bases and J by 5 bases. CDR3 sequence: CAWRDYTGDNSPLHF. As DNA, the CDR3 is TGTGCCTGGAGGGATTACACAGGGGATAATTCACCCCTCCACTTT.

This sequence joins TRBV5-6 and TRBJ2-5, with D perhaps matching TRBD2 (6 bases). The V end was cut by 4 bases, the J end by 5 bases, with 15 bases between. The CDR3 is 14 amino acids. The germline V gene has CDR1 SGHDT and CDR2 YYEEEE. The CDR3: CASSRGTYGETQYF. The CDR3 nucleotides are TGTGCCAGCAGCCGGGGGACGTATGGGGAGACCCAGTACTTC.

Of note for this clone: At the DNA level, this CDR3 is encoded by other sequences in the same sample as well. The chain joins TRBV6-5 to TRBJ1-1; 9 nucleotides agree with TRBD1. The trim removed 6 bases at V and 2 bases at J, leaving 4 bases unmatched. The CDR3 totals 14 residues. Germline V gene sequence: CDR1 MNHEY, CDR2 SVGAGI. CDR3 protein: CASSRDRANTEAFF. For the CDR3, the DNA is TGTGCCAGCAGCAGGGACAGGGCTAACACTGAAGCTTTCTTT.

The chain carries TRBV5-4 and TRBJ2-7; 7 bases agree with TRBD1. Germline V lookup: CDR1 SGHNT, CDR2 YYREEE (reference sequence). V shed 3 bases, J shed 1 base, and the junction held 4 bases outside the gene matches. The CDR3 is 14 amino acids. The DNA of the CDR3 is TGTGCCAGCAGCTCAAACAGGGGTTCCTACGAGCAGTACTTC. Its protein is CASSSNRGSYEQYF.

Concerning this clone itself: The sample has other DNA sequences that encode this CDR3 too. The gene calls are TRBV6-1 and TRBJ2-5; 10 positions match TRBD2. Germline V CDR1 and CDR2: MNHNS, SASEGT. The CDR3 runs to 15 residues. Trimming at V came to 3 bases and at J to 1 base, leaving 2 bases not matched to a gene. The CDR3 DNA reads TGTGCCAGCAGTGAGTTAGCGGGGGGCCAAGAGACCCAGTACTTC. Its protein product is CASSELAGGQETQYF.

The chain couples TRBV29-1 to TRBJ1-1, with D possibly being TRBD1 (5 bases). The CDR3 extends over 15 amino acids. V was clipped by 4 bases and J by 1 base, with 16 bases between them. The V gene's germline CDR1 is SQVTM and CDR2 ANQGSEA. CDR3 loop: CSVAAYGGTNTEAFF. In DNA, the CDR3 is TGCAGCGTTGCCGCTTATGGGGGGACGAACACTGAAGCTTTCTTT.

The chain uses TRBV5-1 and TRBJ2-2, with a possible D match to TRBD2 (6 bases). Germline CDR1 reads SGHRS; CDR2 reads YFSETQ. Trimming stripped 4 bases from V and 1 base from J, with 14 bases between. This CDR3 comprises 16 residues. Written as DNA, the CDR3 is TGCGCCAGCAGCCTCCGATTGGGAGGGAACACCGGGGAGCTGTTTTTT. It is translated as CASSLRLGGNTGELFF. Looking up the rest from reference TRBV5-1 and TRBJ2-2 gives the full variable domain: KAGVTQTPRYLIKTRGQQVTLSCSPISGHRSVSWYQQTPGQGLQFLFEYFSETQRNKGNFPGRFSGRQFSNSRSEMNVSTLELGDSALYLCASSLRLGGNTGELFFGEGSRLTVL.

The chain couples TRBV7-2 to TRBJ1-2, with 12 bases aligning to TRBD1. Germline V gives CDR1 SGHTA, CDR2 FQGNSA. Trimming removed 5 bases from V and 4 bases from J; junction bases left unmatched: 2. The CDR3 is 14 residues long. CDR3 sequence reads: CASSRDRGPYGYTF. As DNA, the CDR3 is TGTGCCAGCAGCCGGGACAGGGGGCCCTATGGCTACACCTTC.

This clone was seen only a few times. The CDR3 DNA sequence: TGTGCCACCAGCAGGACAGACTCTGGAAACACCATATATTTT. Translated: CATSRTDSGNTIYF. V usage is TRBV15 and J usage is TRBJ1-3; a weak D match, TRBD1 (5 bases). CDR1 and CDR2 (germline): LNHNV, YYDKDF (reference sequence). The V end lost 3 bases, the J end lost 0 bases, and 6 bases lay between the germline ends. The CDR3 runs 14 residues.